The clone carrying this T cell receptor (beta chain) has only a few counts. This entry comes from a study of blood T cells in healthy people across ages. This CDR3 has 15 amino acids. Trimming cost V 4 bases and J 4 bases, with 17 bases left between them. In germline, CDR1 is SEHNR, CDR2 FQNEAQ (reference sequence). For the second PCR, which ran for about 7 to 12 cycles, a sample-barcoded 5' primer and a J-beta primer mix were used. A minimum of 2.5 million CDR3-containing paired-end reads was obtained for each sample. TCRdb re-called the 5' RACE reads through MiXCR, storing one row per CDR3 protein. The table records approximately 830,000 distinct CDR3 sequences, about 59% of them present only once.

Sample: blood. This TCR came from a man aged 25 to 45 in good health. The chain carries TRBV7-9 and TRBJ2-7, with D hard to call. DNA of the CDR3: TGTGCCAGCAGCTCCACATCGCGGCTTGGATACGAGCAGTACTTC. This gives the protein CASSSTSRLGYEQYF.